The 14 T cell receptor beta chains below all came from one sample that was sequenced in a study of blood T cell repertoires in COVID-19. This table comes from immunoSEQ multiplex PCR, and its TCRdb copy is limited to in-frame clones, with some not included. The data hold 490,000 or so clones, with around 85% observed a single time. Sequenced input: PBMCs or T cells enriched from blood (not recorded which). The receptor source for this set is a woman aged 55 to 70 who had recovered from COVID-19.

This chain joins TRBV7-9 and TRBJ2-3; 7 nucleotides align to TRBD1. The V and J ends lost 1 base and 2 bases, in that order; junction bases with no gene match: 9. Germline assignment: CDR1 SEHNR and CDR2 FQNEAQ (reference sequence). The CDR3 sequence is 17 residues long. CDR3 residues: CASSLGSNRGYTDTQYF. Here the CDR3 DNA reads TGTGCCAGCAGCTTAGGCTCGAACAGGGGATACACAGATACGCAGTATTTT.

The chain carries TRBV19 and TRBJ1-6; TRBD1 matches 8 bases. This CDR3 contains 16 residues. V lost 10 bases and J lost 6; bases outside the gene matches: 14. The germline V gene has CDR1 LNHDA and CDR2 SQIVND (reference sequence). The chain's CDR3 is CATHPRGQGVNSPLHF. Written as DNA, the CDR3 is TGTGCCACCCACCCCCGCGGACAGGGTGTTAATTCACCCCTCCACTTT.

V gene TRBV13 combines with J gene TRBJ2-3; a possible D gene is TRBD2 (6 bases). The CDR3 covers 19 residues. Trimming removed 2 bases from V and 0 bases from J, with 21 bases in between. Germline V gene lookup returns CDR1 PRHDT and CDR2 FYEKMQ (reference sequence). This CDR3 reads CASSLSFSELGGSTDTQYF. The DNA of the CDR3 is TGTGCCAGCAGCTTATCGTTTTCGGAGTTGGGGGGAAGCACAGATACGCAGTATTTT.

The J gene is TRBJ2-1, the V gene TRBV10-3; 7 nucleotides align to TRBD1. The CDR3 spans 16 residues. Germline assignment: CDR1 ENHRY and CDR2 SYGVKD. Trimming cost V 6 bases and J 0 bases; bases outside gene matches: 8. CDR3 sequence (DNA): TGTGCCATCAGCGAGAAGGACAGGAGCTCCTACAATGAGCAGTTCTTC. Translated, it gives CAISEKDRSSYNEQFF.

This chain links TRBV10-3 with TRBJ1-1; weak D call: TRBD1 (6 bases). Trimming pared 6 bases from V and 0 bases from J, leaving 14 bases between. Germline assignment: CDR1 ENHRY and CDR2 SYGVKD. The CDR3 sequence is 15 residues long. The CDR3 sequence is CAIRGYGTLNTEAFF. Written as DNA, the CDR3 is TGTGCCATCAGAGGATATGGGACATTGAACACTGAAGCTTTCTTT.

This rearrangement joins TRBV27 to TRBJ2-4; TRBD1 matches at 9 bases. Trimming at V came to 5 bases and at J to 5 bases, leaving 4 bases not matched to a gene. The CDR3 covers 14 residues. Germline CDR1 reads MNHEY; CDR2 reads SMNVEV (reference sequence). The CDR3 bases are TGTGCCAGCAGTACCTACAGGGGGCAAAACATTCAGTACTTC. Protein product: CASSTYRGQNIQYF.

The rearrangement joins TRBV5-1 to TRBJ2-5; TRBD2 agrees at 9 bases. V gave up 1 base and J gave up 0 bases; unmatched junction bases: 1. This CDR3 contains 15 residues. Germline values: CDR1 SGHRS, CDR2 YFSETQ. CDR3 sequence reads: CASSLPSGDQETQYF. The CDR3 DNA is TGCGCCAGCAGCTTGCCTAGCGGGGACCAAGAGACCCAGTACTTC. Variable domain in full (rest from reference TRBV5-1 and TRBJ2-5): KAGVTQTPRYLIKTRGQQVTLSCSPISGHRSVSWYQQTPGQGLQFLFEYFSETQRNKGNFPGRFSGRQFSNSRSEMNVSTLELGDSALYLCASSLPSGDQETQYFGPGTRLLVL.

V and J are TRBV24-1 and TRBJ2-5; 8 bases line up with TRBD1. Germline V CDR1 and CDR2: KGHDR, SFDVKD. The V segment lost 5 bases and the J segment 2 bases; nucleotides outside the gene matches: 12. This CDR3 has 17 residues. The CDR3 sequence is CATSGKTEGQGQETQYF. The CDR3 coding sequence is TGTGCCACCAGTGGGAAGACTGAAGGACAGGGACAAGAGACCCAGTACTTC.

This clone has a single count. The V gene is TRBV11-2, the J gene TRBJ2-2; 10 positions agree with TRBD1. V gave up 4 bases and J gave up 6 bases; unmatched junction bases: 14. The CDR3 is made up of 18 amino acids. Germline V lookup: CDR1 SGHAT, CDR2 FQNNGV. The CDR3 region has the DNA TGTGCCAGCAGCTCTATAGACCGGGACAGGGGTAACCCCGGGGAGCTGTTTTTT. It specifies CASSSIDRDRGNPGELFF. The full variable domain, its missing parts supplied by reference TRBV11-2 and TRBJ2-2, is EAGVAQSPRYKIIEKRQSVAFWCNPISGHATLYWYQQILGQGPKLLIQFQNNGVVDDSQLPKDRFSAERLKGVDSTLKIQPAKLEDSAVYLCASSSIDRDRGNPGELFFGEGSRLTVL.

The gene calls are TRBV7-9 and TRBJ1-5, with 7 bases aligning to TRBD1. CDR3 size: 15 residues. J was trimmed by 0 bases and V by 3 bases; bases with no gene match: 2. Germline V CDR1 and CDR2: SEHNR, FQNEAQ (reference sequence). CDR3: CASSFGTASNQPQHF. CDR3 sequence (DNA): TGTGCCAGCAGCTTCGGGACAGCTAGCAATCAGCCCCAGCATTTT.

The gene calls are TRBV29-1 and TRBJ2-5, with 12 nucleotides matching TRBD2. Germline V lookup: CDR1 SQVTM, CDR2 ANQGSEA. The CDR3 runs to 13 residues. V shed 8 bases and J 5 bases; nucleotides not matched to a gene: 6. CDR3 amino acids: CSPRTSGEETQYF. The CDR3 nucleotides read TGCAGCCCCCGGACTAGCGGGGAGGAGACCCAGTACTTC. The entire variable domain, with the rest obtained from reference TRBV29-1 and TRBJ2-5, is as follows: SAVISQKPSRDICQRGTSLTIQCQVDSQVTMMFWYRQQPGQSLTLIATANQGSEATYESGFVIDKFPISRPNLTFSTLTVSNMSPEDSSIYLCSPRTSGEETQYFGPGTRLLVL.

V and J are TRBV7-6 and TRBJ2-2, with D maybe TRBD2 (5 bases). The CDR3 contains 14 residues. V was trimmed by 3 bases and J by 4 bases, leaving 9 bases between them. The germline V gene encodes CDR1 SGHVS and CDR2 FNYEAQ. The CDR3, as DNA: TGTGCCAGCAGCTTCGGGGAAGCCACCGGGGAGCTGTTTTTT. Amino acids: CASSFGEATGELFF.

The V gene is TRBV6-4, the J gene TRBJ2-7; perhaps TRBD1 as D (6 bases). This CDR3 is 15 amino acids long. Germline-derived CDR1 and CDR2 are MRHNA and SNTAGT. Trimming removed 5 bases from V and 4 bases from J, with 18 bases in between. CDR3 nucleotides: TGTGCCAGCAGTTCAGGGACACAACAACGATACGAGCAGTACTTC. It yields the protein CASSSGTQQRYEQYF.

The chain is built from TRBV5-1 and TRBJ2-3; 7 positions agree with TRBD1. Trimming removed 4 bases from V and 9 bases from J; junction bases left unmatched: 8. The germline V gene encodes CDR1 SGHRS and CDR2 YFSETQ. The CDR3 totals 13 residues. The CDR3 reads CASSVEGAATQYF. In DNA, the CDR3 is TGCGCCAGCAGCGTCGAGGGGGCCGCAACGCAGTATTTT.